The clone carrying this T cell receptor beta chain was recorded only once. This sample was included in a study of T cell changes during pregnancy in multiple sclerosis. V was cut by 5 bases and J by 6 bases, with 14 bases left in between. Germline CDR1 WNHNN, CDR2 SYGVQD (reference sequence). The CDR3 has 13 residues. The data were produced by immunoSEQ multiplex PCR, yet TCRdb's version contains in-frame clones alone and is incomplete. The repertoire holds roughly 20,000 clones, with about 85% as singletons. The sample here was CD8+ T cells from peripheral blood mononuclear cells, taken after pregnancy. The sequence was obtained from a female donor in good health, enrolled as a control in a pregnancy study. This rearrangement joins TRBV10-1 to TRBJ2-7, with D possibly being TRBD2 (5 bases). For the CDR3, the DNA is TGCGCCAGCAGTAGTGGCCCGGAGGTCGAGCAGTACTTC. It translates to CASSSGPEVEQYF.